The entry below gives a single T cell receptor (beta chain) sequence along with its context. The data are from a study of blood T cell repertoires in COVID-19. Study summary: From the United States, Italy and Spain came samples of acute and convalescent COVID-19.

The CDR3 totals 14 residues. V lost 0 bases and J 7 bases, leaving 9 bases between the germline ends. Germline-derived CDR1 and CDR2 are SEHNR and FQNEAQ (reference sequence). Under the authors' procedure: Researchers report that nucleated cell counts were estimated from reference gene primer amplification. The repertoire was sequenced with immunoSEQ multiplex PCR; TCRdb's copy has only in-frame clones and lacks some. V and J calls and clone size are those listed in that table; D and trimming were worked out from the DNA. This table holds 250,000 to 400,000 clones, 70% to 90% found once. The sequencing input was PBMCs or T cells enriched from blood (not recorded which). The TCR sequence derives from a woman younger than 45 who had recovered from COVID-19. The chain joins TRBV7-9 to TRBJ1-4; no firm D call. The DNA for the CDR3 is TGTGCCAGCAGCTTAGCAGGAGGAGTTGAAAAACTGTTTTTT. Amino acids: CASSLAGGVEKLFF.